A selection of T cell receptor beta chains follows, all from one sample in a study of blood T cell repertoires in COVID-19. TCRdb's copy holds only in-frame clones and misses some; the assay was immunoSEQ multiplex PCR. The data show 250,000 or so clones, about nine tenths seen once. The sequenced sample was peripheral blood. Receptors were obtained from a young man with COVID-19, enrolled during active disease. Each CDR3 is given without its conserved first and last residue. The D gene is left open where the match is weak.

CDR3: ASSVAGNYGYT
V: TRBV9
D: .
J: TRBJ1-2

CDR3: ASSLGYGAVNTEAF
V: TRBV5-1
D: .
J: TRBJ1-1

CDR3: ASSETGTGVGGNQPQH
V: TRBV25-1
D: TRBD1
J: TRBJ1-5

CDR3: ASLPGQGAPDTQY
V: TRBV5-1
D: TRBD1
J: TRBJ2-3

CDR3: ASSFSSGVSSDTQY
V: TRBV18
D: TRBD2
J: TRBJ2-3

CDR3: ASSIESGTGDQPQH
V: TRBV19
D: TRBD1
J: TRBJ1-5

CDR3: ASSIVGQGEIANRY
V: TRBV19
D: TRBD1
J: TRBJ2-3

CDR3: ASGPNTKSTDTQY
V: TRBV5-1
D: .
J: TRBJ2-3

CDR3: ASSLRGGGGGTDTQY
V: TRBV3-1/TRBV3-2
D: .
J: TRBJ2-3

CDR3: ASRAWDTKDTQY
V: TRBV27
D: .
J: TRBJ2-3

CDR3: ASRAGGGTEAF
V: TRBV5-1
D: .
J: TRBJ1-1

CDR3: ASSLGTVISGANVLT
V: TRBV27
D: TRBD1
J: TRBJ2-6

CDR3: ASSTPRGEQF
V: TRBV27
D: .
J: TRBJ2-1

CDR3: ASSQPTAGTVNTGELF
V: TRBV4-1
D: TRBD1
J: TRBJ2-2

CDR3: ASSQLGHTAFQPQH
V: TRBV23-1
D: .
J: TRBJ1-5

CDR3: ASSITGGNTEAF
V: TRBV19
D: .
J: TRBJ1-1

CDR3: ASSLAVSYEQY
V: TRBV14
D: .
J: TRBJ2-7